This T cell receptor beta chain appears in the sequencing data of a study of T cells after yellow fever vaccination (dated by TCRdb to about 2019). With respect to the entire study: Libraries from fractions with low cell numbers were prepared with the SMART-Seq v4 Ultra Low Input RNA kit. To track T-cell clones before and after primary and booster YFV17D yellow fever vaccination, bulk TCR alpha and beta repertoires were sequenced longitudinally. Two healthy male donors, one aged 18 to 30 and one aged 30 to 40 years, made up the cohort. Blood was drawn at multiple timepoints before and after primary and secondary immunization, with bulk PBMC replicates and cell subsets isolated. Findings and caveats that apply to the study as a whole: Because the study included only a couple of donors, the extent to which the findings can be generalized is limited. A small fraction of clonotypes showed up in both the CD4 and CD8 compartments, probably as a result of convergent recombination. After the booster, most clones that had expanded after primary vaccination were detected again (roughly 95% of CD4 and roughly nine tenths of CD8), suggesting broad maintenance of memory. Compared with the primary T-cell response, the secondary T-cell response was weaker but faster, peaking on day 5 rather than day 15. Because abundant contaminating clonotypes from the bulk population could be contained in FACS-sorted repertoires, computational filtering was required.

The sequencer listed for this sample is Illumina NovaSeq 6000. Synthesis of TCR cDNA relied on 5'RACE template switching, a step that introduced a universal primer site along with unique molecular identifiers. cDNA synthesis was primed from both the TCR alpha and TCR beta constant segments. Library amplification involved two PCR steps, and the second step added sample barcodes and sequencing adapters. Sequencing of the libraries was done on either Illumina HiSeq 2500 (2x100 bp) or NovaSeq (2x150 bp). The paper's data handling went like this. Demultiplexing of reads and collapsing into UMI consensus sequences were performed with MIGEC, and V(D)J alignment was carried out with MiXCR. Vaccine-responding clonotypes were identified with edgeR using replicate PBMC samples, with FDR below 0.01 and a log2 fold change above 5 up to day 15 being required. Bulk clonotypes were assigned CD4 or CD8 identity according to which sequenced CD4 or CD8 repertoire held them at higher abundance. TCRdb redid the processing of the public reads, applying fastp at Q25 and MiXCR, and retained in-frame beta chains. Here each entry gathers all rows of one CDR3 protein and keeps the most common genes and DNA. Clone size and V and J calls follow TCRdb, not the original study. The sample has under 200,000 distinct CDR3 sequences on record, approximately 9.9% of them singletons. The ten largest clones take up 35% to 45% of the sample.

Remarks on this clonotype: The specificity of this receptor is unknown. The sample holds no much larger clone one base away, and base qualities are not on file.

The treatment or condition label, as the study defines it: live attenuated yellow fever vaccine strain. PBMCs were isolated from peripheral blood using a standard Ficoll-Paque protocol. CD4 and CD8 T-cell fractions were isolated with Dynabeads CD4 and CD8 positive selection kits. RNA was extracted with TriZol from bulk PBMCs, CD4 and CD8 fractions, and dextramer-positive and dextramer-negative fractions. The TCR sequence derives from a man in his late teens or twenties who received the YFV17D yellow fever vaccine. This sample comprised CD8+ T cells sorted from PBMCs, obtained 15 days after the yellow fever booster vaccination.

The CDR3 protein is CASSQLIEGTEAFF. The bases are TGCGCCAGCAGCCAATTAATCGAGGGCACTGAAGCTTTCTTT. The rearranged chain carries TRBV4-3 and TRBJ1-1, with the D gene too uncertain to name. The germline V gene specifies LGHNA as CDR1 and YSLEER as CDR2. Taken from cysteine to phenylalanine, the CDR3 has 14 residues. Only CDR3 DNA is held: 42 bases, read in frame from base 1. Deletion took 2 bases off V and 4 bases off J, with a span of 11 bases between the germline ends.